This T cell receptor delta chain was captured in a study of gamma-delta T cells after stem cell transplantation. This clone is labeled as medium-sized. Other DNA sequences within the sample encode an identical CDR3. TCRdb processed the RT-PCR reads again with the CATT caller. The sample has about 5,400 delta-chain clones, 9.8% seen once. The sequence was collected from a human donor. It is not recorded whose cells these are; they may come from a transplant donor. Specimen: gamma-delta T cells.

The chain's CDR3 is CACDRIPTGDTVYGDTDKLIF. In DNA, the CDR3 is TGTGCCTGTGACAGAATTCCCACGGGGGATACGGTATACGGGGACACCGATAAACTCATCTTT. The gene calls are TRDV2 and TRDJ1; 10 nucleotides align to TRDD3. This CDR3 spans 21 amino acids. CDR1 and CDR2 (germline): GEAIGNYY, EKD. The junction had 20 bases not matched to a gene; V was cut back by 2 bases and J by 0 bases.